This TCR beta chain was obtained from a study of T cell responses to AZD1222 COVID-19 vaccine. The study, taken as a whole, reports: Spike-specific TCR breadth and depth went up after people got two AZD1222 doses.

There are 16 residues in the CDR3. Germline values: CDR1 LNHDA, CDR2 SQIVND (reference sequence). V was trimmed by 1 base and J by 7 bases, leaving 16 bases between them. Libraries were prepared by immunoSEQ multiplex PCR; TCRdb keeps only in-frame clonotypes and omits some of them. The repertoire holds about 53,000 clones, with about 88% as singletons. With respect to this clone: Its antigen is unknown.

The specimen was peripheral blood, collected on day 0 of AZD1222 vaccination. The clonotype was recovered from an adult in good health. The chain has TRBV19 and TRBJ2-2; D possibly corresponds to TRBD1 (5 bases). The CDR3: CASSIVPINQGGELFF. DNA for the CDR3: TGTGCCAGTAGTATAGTCCCCATTAATCAGGGCGGGGAGCTGTTTTTT.